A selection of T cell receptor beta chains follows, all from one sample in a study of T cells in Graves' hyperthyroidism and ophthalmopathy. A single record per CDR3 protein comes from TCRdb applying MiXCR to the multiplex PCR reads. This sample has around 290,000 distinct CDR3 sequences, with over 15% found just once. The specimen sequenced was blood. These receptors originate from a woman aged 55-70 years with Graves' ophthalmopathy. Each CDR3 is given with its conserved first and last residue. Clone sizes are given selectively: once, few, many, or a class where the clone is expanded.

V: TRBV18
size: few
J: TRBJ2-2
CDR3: CASSPPGLGSGELFF

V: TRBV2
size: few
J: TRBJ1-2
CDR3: CASSFGVRGYGYTF

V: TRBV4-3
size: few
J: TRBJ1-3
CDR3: CASSQDEGWGNTIYF

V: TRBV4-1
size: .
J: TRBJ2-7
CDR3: CASSQATSTVAYEQYF

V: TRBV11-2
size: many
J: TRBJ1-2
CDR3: CASSTLQGVNYGYTF

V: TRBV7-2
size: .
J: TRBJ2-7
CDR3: CASSLLGQGAGEQYF

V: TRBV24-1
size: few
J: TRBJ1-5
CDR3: CATRGGGRGNQPQHF

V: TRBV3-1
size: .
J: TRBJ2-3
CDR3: CASSQGSAGGYGDTQYF

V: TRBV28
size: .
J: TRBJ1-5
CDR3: CAVRGPQGQPQHF

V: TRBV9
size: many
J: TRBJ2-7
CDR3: CASSVGSGGYEQYF

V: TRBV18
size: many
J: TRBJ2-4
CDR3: CASSPAGQGKNIQYF